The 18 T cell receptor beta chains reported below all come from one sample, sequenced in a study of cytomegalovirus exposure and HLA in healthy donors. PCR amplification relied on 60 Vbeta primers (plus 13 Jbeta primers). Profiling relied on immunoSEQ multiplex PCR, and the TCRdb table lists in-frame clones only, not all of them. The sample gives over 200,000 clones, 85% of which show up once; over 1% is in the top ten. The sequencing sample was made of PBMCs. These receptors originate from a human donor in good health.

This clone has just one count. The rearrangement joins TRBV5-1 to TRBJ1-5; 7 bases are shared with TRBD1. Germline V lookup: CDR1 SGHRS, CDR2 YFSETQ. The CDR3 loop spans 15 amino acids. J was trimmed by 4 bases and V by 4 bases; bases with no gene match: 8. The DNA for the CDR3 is TGCGCCAGCAGCATGTCAGGACAGGCGAATCAGCCCCAGCATTTT. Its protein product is CASSMSGQANQPQHF.

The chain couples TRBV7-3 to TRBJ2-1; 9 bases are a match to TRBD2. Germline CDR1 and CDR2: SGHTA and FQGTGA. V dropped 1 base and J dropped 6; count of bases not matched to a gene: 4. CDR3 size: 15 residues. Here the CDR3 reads CASSLIASGVNEQFF. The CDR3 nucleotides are TGTGCCAGCAGCTTAATCGCTAGCGGGGTCAATGAGCAGTTCTTC.

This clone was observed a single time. The CDR3 sequence is CASSAGTGYSGANVLTF. CDR3 DNA: TGTGCCAGCAGTGCCGGGACTGGGTACTCTGGGGCCAACGTCCTGACTTTC. This chain connects TRBV7-9 to TRBJ2-6, with TRBD2 as a possible D gene (6 bases). Germline loops: CDR1 SEHNR, CDR2 FQNEAQ (reference sequence). This CDR3 region has 17 residues. V was trimmed by 6 bases and J by 0 bases, leaving 15 bases between them.

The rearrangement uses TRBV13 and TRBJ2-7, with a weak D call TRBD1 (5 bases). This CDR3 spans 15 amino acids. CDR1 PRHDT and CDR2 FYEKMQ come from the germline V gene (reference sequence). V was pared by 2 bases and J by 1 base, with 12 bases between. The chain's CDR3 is CASSLRQSFSYEQYF. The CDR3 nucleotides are TGTGCCAGCAGCTTAAGACAGTCCTTTTCCTACGAGCAGTACTTC.

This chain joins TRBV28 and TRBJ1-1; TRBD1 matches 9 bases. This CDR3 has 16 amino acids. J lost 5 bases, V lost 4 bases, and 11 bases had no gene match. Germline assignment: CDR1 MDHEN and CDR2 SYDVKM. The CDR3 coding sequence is TGTGCCAGCAGTTCCGGACAGGGGACCATGAGAACTGAAGCTTTCTTT. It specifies CASSSGQGTMRTEAFF.

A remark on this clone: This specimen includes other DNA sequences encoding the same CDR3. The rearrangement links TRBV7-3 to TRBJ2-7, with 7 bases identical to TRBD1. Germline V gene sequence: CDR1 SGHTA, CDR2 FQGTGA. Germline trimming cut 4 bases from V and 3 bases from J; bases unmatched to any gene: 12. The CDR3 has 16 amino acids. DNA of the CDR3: TGTGCCAGCAGCTGGGGGATCAGGGGGTCGGGCTACGAGCAGTACTTC. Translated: CASSWGIRGSGYEQYF.

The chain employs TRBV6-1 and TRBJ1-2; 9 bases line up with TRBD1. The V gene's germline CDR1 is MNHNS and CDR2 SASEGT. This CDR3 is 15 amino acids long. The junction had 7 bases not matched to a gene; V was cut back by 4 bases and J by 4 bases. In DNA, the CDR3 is TGTGCCAGCAGTGCCGACAGGGGGAGAGGCTATGGCTACACCTTC. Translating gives CASSADRGRGYGYTF.

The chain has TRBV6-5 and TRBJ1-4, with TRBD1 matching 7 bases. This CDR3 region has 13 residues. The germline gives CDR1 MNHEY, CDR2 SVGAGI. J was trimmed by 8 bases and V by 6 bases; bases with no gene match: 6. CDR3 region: CASSGTAHEKLFF. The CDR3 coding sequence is TGTGCCAGCAGCGGGACAGCCCACGAAAAACTGTTTTTT.

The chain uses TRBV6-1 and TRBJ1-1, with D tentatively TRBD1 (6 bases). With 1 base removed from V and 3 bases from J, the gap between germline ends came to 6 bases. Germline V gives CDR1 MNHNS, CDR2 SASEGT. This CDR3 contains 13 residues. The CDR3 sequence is CASSEDRDTEAFF. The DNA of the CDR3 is TGTGCCAGCAGTGAAGACAGGGACACTGAAGCTTTCTTT.

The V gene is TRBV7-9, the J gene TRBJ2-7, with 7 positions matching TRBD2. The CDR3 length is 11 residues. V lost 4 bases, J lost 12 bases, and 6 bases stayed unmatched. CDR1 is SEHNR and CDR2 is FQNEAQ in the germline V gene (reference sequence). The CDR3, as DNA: TGTGCCAGCAGCTCCGTCCGGGGGGTGTACTTC. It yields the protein CASSSVRGVYF.

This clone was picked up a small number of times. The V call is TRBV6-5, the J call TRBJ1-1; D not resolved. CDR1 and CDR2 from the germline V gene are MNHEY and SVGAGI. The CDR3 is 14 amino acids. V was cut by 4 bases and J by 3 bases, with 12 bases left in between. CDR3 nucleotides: TGTGCCAGCAGTTTTAGGAGTCGCGACACTGAAGCTTTCTTT. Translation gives CASSFRSRDTEAFF.

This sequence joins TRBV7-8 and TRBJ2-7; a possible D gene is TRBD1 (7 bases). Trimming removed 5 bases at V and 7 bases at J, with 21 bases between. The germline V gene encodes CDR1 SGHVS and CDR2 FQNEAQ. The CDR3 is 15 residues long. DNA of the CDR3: TGTGCCAGCAGCCCGCGGGACAGCCGAGGAGGGGAGCAGTACTTC. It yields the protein CASSPRDSRGGEQYF.

The CDR3 DNA follows: TGTGCTAGTGGTTTAGGGCAGGGTGCAGCTTTCTTT. It translates to CASGLGQGAAFF. The chain couples TRBV12-5 to TRBJ1-1; possible D gene TRBD1, 5 bases. Per germline, CDR1 LGHNT and CDR2 FRNRAP. The V end lost 3 bases, the J end lost 10 bases, and 12 bases lay between the germline ends. CDR3 size: 12 residues.

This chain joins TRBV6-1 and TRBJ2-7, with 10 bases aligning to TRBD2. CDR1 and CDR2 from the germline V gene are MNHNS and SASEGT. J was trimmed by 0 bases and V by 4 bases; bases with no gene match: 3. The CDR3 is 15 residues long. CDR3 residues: CASSGSGRFSYEQYF. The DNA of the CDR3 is TGTGCCAGCAGTGGTAGCGGGAGGTTCTCCTACGAGCAGTACTTC.

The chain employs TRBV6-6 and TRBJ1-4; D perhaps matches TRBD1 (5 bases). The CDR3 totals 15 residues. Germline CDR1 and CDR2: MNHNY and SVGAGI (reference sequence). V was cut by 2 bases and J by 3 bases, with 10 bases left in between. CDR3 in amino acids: CASSYVSRANEKLFF. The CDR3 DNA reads TGTGCCAGCAGTTACGTCTCCAGGGCTAATGAAAAACTGTTTTTT.

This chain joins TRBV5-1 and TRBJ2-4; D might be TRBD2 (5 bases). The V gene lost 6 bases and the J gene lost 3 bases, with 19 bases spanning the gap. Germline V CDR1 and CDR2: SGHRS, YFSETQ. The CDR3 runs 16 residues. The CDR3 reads CASNANDGSVKNIQYF. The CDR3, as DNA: TGCGCCAGCAACGCCAACGATGGGAGTGTCAAAAACATTCAGTACTTC. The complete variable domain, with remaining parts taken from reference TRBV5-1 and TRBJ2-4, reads KAGVTQTPRYLIKTRGQQVTLSCSPISGHRSVSWYQQTPGQGLQFLFEYFSETQRNKGNFPGRFSGRQFSNSRSEMNVSTLELGDSALYLCASNANDGSVKNIQYFGAGTRLSVL.

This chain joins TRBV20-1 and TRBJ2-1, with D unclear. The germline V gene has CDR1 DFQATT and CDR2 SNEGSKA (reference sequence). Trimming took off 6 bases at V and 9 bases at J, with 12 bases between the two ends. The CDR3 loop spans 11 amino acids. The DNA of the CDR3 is TGCAGTGCAGCCGCGGTCGGTGAGCAGTTCTTC. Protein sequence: CSAAAVGEQFF.

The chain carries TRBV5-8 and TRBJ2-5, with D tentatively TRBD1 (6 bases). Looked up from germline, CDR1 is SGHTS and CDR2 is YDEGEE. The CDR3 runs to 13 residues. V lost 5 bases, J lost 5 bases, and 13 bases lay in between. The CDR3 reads CASSLQGSETQYF. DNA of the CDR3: TGTGCCAGCAGTTTACAGGGATCGGAGACCCAGTACTTC.